This is a list of T cell receptor beta chains from one sample in a study of CD8+CD57+ T cells in acquired aplastic anemia. TCRdb redid the calling of the reads with MiXCR, one entry per CDR3 protein. The data show 150,000 to 200,000 distinct CDR3 sequences, around 52% seen once. The specimen was sorted CD4+, CD8+, or CD8+CD57+ T cells (not recorded which) from PBMCs. These TCRs come from a human donor with aplastic anemia. Each CDR3 is given with its conserved first and last residue. A D gene is named only where the DNA matches it firmly. For some rows the clone size is stated as once, few or many, or as a class when expanded; others skip it.

V,size,J,D,CDR3,DNA
TRBV11-2,.,TRBJ2-7,.,CASSLEQAYEQYF,TGTGCCAGCAGCTTAGAGCAGGCTTACGAGCAGTACTTC
TRBV25-1,once,TRBJ1-2,.,CASSEPTEDIGGGGYTF,TGTGCCAGCAGTGAACCGACCGAGGACATAGGAGGTGGAGGCTACACCTTC
TRBV2,.,TRBJ1-1,.,CASQRITTGWTEAFF,TGTGCCAGCCAACGGATTACCACAGGGTGGACTGAAGCTTTCTTT
TRBV12-3/TRBV12-4,few,TRBJ2-1,TRBD2,CASSFSVSGRPRSYNEQFF,TGTGCCAGCAGTTTTTCCGTTAGCGGGAGGCCTCGCTCCTACAATGAGCAGTTCTTC
TRBV2,.,TRBJ2-3,TRBD2,CASRARTSGGADTQYF,TGTGCCAGCAGAGCAAGGACTAGCGGGGGGGCAGATACGCAGTATTTT
TRBV20-1,.,TRBJ1-1,.,CSAREVAGVNTEAFF,TGCAGTGCTCGAGAGGTTGCAGGGGTGAACACTGAAGCTTTCTTT
TRBV19,.,TRBJ1-2,TRBD1,CASSTTGQGRYGYTF,TGTGCCAGTAGTACAACGGGACAGGGAAGATATGGCTACACCTTC
TRBV15,.,TRBJ1-6,.,CATSRGRHPPLHF,TGTGCCACCAGCAGAGGGAGACACCCACCCCTCCACTTT
TRBV10-3,.,TRBJ2-7,.,CAITAAGAGGYEQYF,TGTGCCATCACAGCTGCCGGGGCAGGCGGCTACGAGCAGTACTTC
TRBV19,.,TRBJ1-1,.,CASSISQRTEAFF,TGTGCCAGTAGTATTTCCCAGAGGACTGAAGCTTTCTTT
TRBV24-1,once,TRBJ2-1,.,CATSRTRGYNEQFF,TGTGCCACCAGTCGGACAAGGGGATACAATGAGCAGTTCTTC
TRBV5-5,many,TRBJ1-1,.,CASSLWGSWNTEAFF,TGTGCCAGCAGCTTGTGGGGGAGCTGGAACACTGAAGCTTTCTTT
TRBV6-5,once,TRBJ1-1,TRBD1,CASSYSRGRVNTEAFF,TGTGCCAGCAGTTACTCCAGGGGGCGAGTGAACACTGAAGCTTTCTTT
TRBV6-1,.,TRBJ2-1,TRBD1,CASPDRVSNEQFF,TGTGCCAGCCCGGACAGGGTGAGCAATGAGCAGTTCTTC
TRBV27,few,TRBJ2-7,TRBD1,CASRPGQGLWDEQYF,TGTGCCAGCAGGCCGGGACAGGGGCTTTGGGACGAGCAGTACTTC
TRBV15,.,TRBJ2-5,.,CATSRVPISQETQYF,TGTGCCACCAGCAGAGTCCCGATCTCCCAAGAGACCCAGTACTTC
TRBV20-1,.,TRBJ1-4,.,CSAPRGANEKLFF,TGCAGTGCTCCAAGGGGAGCTAATGAAAAACTGTTTTTT
TRBV12-3/TRBV12-4,.,TRBJ1-2,.,CASSSSGYGYTF,TGTGCCAGCAGTTCTTCAGGCTATGGCTACACCTTC
TRBV14,many,TRBJ2-5,TRBD1,CASRGQGSQETQYF,TGTGCCAGCCGGGGACAGGGATCACAAGAGACCCAGTACTTC
TRBV20-1,many,TRBJ2-7,TRBD1,CSARGRGTGLQYF,TGCAGTGCTAGAGGACGCGGGACAGGGTTGCAGTACTTC
TRBV15,.,TRBJ1-3,.,CATSRDQPDTIYF,TGTGCCACCAGCAGAGATCAGCCAGACACCATATATTTT
TRBV10-3,many,TRBJ2-2,TRBD2,CAISDSSGRGNTGELFF,TGTGCCATCAGTGACTCTAGCGGGAGGGGGAACACCGGGGAGCTGTTTTTT
TRBV29-1,few,TRBJ1-1,.,CSVGGTEAFF,TGCAGCGTAGGGGGCACTGAAGCTTTCTTT
TRBV5-4,.,TRBJ1-1,.,CASSLGNAEAFF,TGTGCCAGCAGCTTGGGGAACGCTGAAGCTTTCTTT
TRBV3-1,many,TRBJ1-5,.,CASSQRGINQPQHF,TGTGCCAGCAGCCAGCGCGGAATCAATCAGCCCCAGCATTTT
TRBV7-8,few,TRBJ1-6,.,CASSLLHPDSPLHF,TGTGCCAGCAGCTTACTACATCCCGACTCACCCCTCCACTTT
TRBV12-3/TRBV12-4,.,TRBJ2-7,TRBD1,CASSVYRDRDHYEQYF,TGTGCCAGCAGTGTATACCGGGACAGGGACCACTACGAGCAGTACTTC
TRBV6-5,few,TRBJ1-1,TRBD1,CASSYSFTAGQQGPAFF,TGTGCCAGCAGTTACTCTTTTACCGCAGGTCAACAGGGGCCAGCTTTCTTT
TRBV7-2,.,TRBJ2-1,.,CASSFSLLMEQFF,TGTGCCAGCAGCTTTTCATTACTGATGGAGCAGTTCTTC
TRBV24-1,many,TRBJ1-2,.,CATRQANYGYTF,TGTGCCACCAGGCAAGCTAACTATGGCTACACCTTC
TRBV27,.,TRBJ2-7,.,CASSLREGPHYEQYF,TGTGCCAGCAGTTTGCGCGAAGGACCGCACTACGAGCAGTACTTC
TRBV20-1,few,TRBJ2-1,TRBD2,CSAREVFEREKTEQFF,TGCAGTGCTAGAGAAGTATTCGAGCGGGAGAAGACTGAGCAGTTCTTC
TRBV19,many,TRBJ2-2,.,CASRRGAGTNTGELFF,TGTGCCAGTAGGAGAGGGGCGGGGACGAACACCGGGGAGCTGTTTTTT
TRBV6-1,.,TRBJ1-1,.,CASSRTESTEAFF,TGTGCCAGCAGTCGAACAGAGAGCACTGAAGCTTTCTTT
TRBV10-3,.,TRBJ2-1,.,CASRISPPGTYEQFF,TGTGCCAGCAGAATTTCTCCCCCGGGGACCTACGAGCAGTTCTTC
TRBV10-3,.,TRBJ1-5,.,CAISGEQEITQPQHF,TGTGCCATCAGTGGCGAACAGGAGATAACCCAGCCCCAGCATTTT
TRBV29-1,once,TRBJ1-2,.,CSVTGGGYGYTF,TGCAGCGTGACCGGGGGGGGTTATGGCTACACCTTC
TRBV20-1,.,TRBJ2-3,TRBD1,CSATSGTASFTDTQYF,TGCAGTGCAACGTCCGGGACAGCCTCCTTCACAGATACGCAGTATTTT
TRBV2,.,TRBJ2-7,.,CASSIPQDSYEQYF,TGTGCCAGCAGTATCCCGCAGGACTCCTACGAGCAGTACTTC
TRBV10-3,once,TRBJ2-7,TRBD1,CAITAAGTGATYEQYF,TGTGCCATCACAGCTGCCGGGACAGGGGCCACCTACGAGCAGTACTTC
TRBV15,few,TRBJ2-1,.,CATSRIRSTSYNEQFF,TGTGCCACCAGCAGAATAAGGTCTACCTCCTACAATGAGCAGTTCTTC
TRBV5-5,few,TRBJ2-2,.,CASSAFQGTGELFF,TGTGCCAGCAGCGCATTTCAGGGAACCGGGGAGCTGTTTTTT
TRBV5-6,.,TRBJ2-1,.,CASSSGTSRGQFF,TGTGCCAGCAGCTCTGGGACCAGTCGGGGGCAGTTCTTC
TRBV4-2,.,TRBJ2-2,TRBD2,CASSQGLAAALGTGELFF,TGTGCCAGCAGCCAAGGCCTAGCGGCCGCCTTAGGGACCGGGGAGCTGTTTTTT
TRBV7-3,.,TRBJ2-6,.,CASSPHGGANVLTF,TGTGCCAGCAGCCCCCACGGTGGGGCCAACGTCCTGACTTTC
TRBV10-1,.,TRBJ2-1,.,CASSEPGVGTQEQFF,TGCGCCAGCAGTGAGCCGGGCGTGGGGACGCAAGAGCAGTTCTTC
TRBV19,.,TRBJ2-7,.,CASSIGRQAYEQYF,TGTGCCAGTAGTATAGGACGCCAGGCCTACGAGCAGTACTTC